Listed here are 26 T cell receptor beta chains from one sample, sequenced in a study of blood T cell repertoires in COVID-19. Assay used: immunoSEQ multiplex PCR; TCRdb lists only in-frame clones, some missing. The sample consists of 150,000 to 200,000 clones, roughly 84% of them appearing once. The sample comprised PBMCs or T cells enriched from blood (not recorded which). The receptors here all came from a woman between 50 and 59 years old who had recovered from COVID-19.

This chain connects TRBV21-1 to TRBJ2-3; the D call of TRBD1 is as the table states it, not checked on the DNA. TRBV21-1 is a documented pseudogene. This CDR3 region has 16 residues. The chain's CDR3 is CASSKEAGFPTDTQYF. CDR3 sequence (DNA): TGTGCCAGCAGCAAAGAGGCAGGGTTCCCCACAGATACGCAGTATTTT.

To note about this clone: The same CDR3 also results from other DNA sequences found in this sample. The rearrangement uses TRBV7-2 and TRBJ2-3; D might be TRBD2 (6 bases). From germline, CDR1 is SGHTA and CDR2 FQGNSA. V gave up 3 bases and J gave up 1 base, with 8 bases separating them. CDR3 length: 14 residues. The CDR3 is CASSFGGGTDTQYF. The CDR3 DNA reads TGTGCCAGCAGCTTCGGGGGAGGCACAGATACGCAGTATTTT.

V gene TRBV27 combines with J gene TRBJ2-7, with D perhaps matching TRBD1 (5 bases). Trimming removed 6 bases at V and 2 bases at J, with 8 bases between. The length of the CDR3 is 12 residues. CDR1 and CDR2 (germline): MNHEY, SMNVEV (reference sequence). For the CDR3, the DNA is TGTGCCAGCAGAACAGGCACCTACGAGCAGTACTTC. It specifies CASRTGTYEQYF.

CDR3 sequence (DNA): TGTGCCAGCAGCCAAGAACAGGTACAAGAGACCCAGTACTTC. This translates into CASSQEQVQETQYF. V gene TRBV3-1 (or the pseudogene TRBV3-2) combines with J gene TRBJ2-5; D may be TRBD1 (5 bases). Per germline, CDR1 LGHDT and CDR2 YNNKEL (reference sequence). Trimming removed 0 bases at V and 2 bases at J, with 7 bases between. This CDR3 is 14 amino acids long.

This chain connects TRBV7-8 to TRBJ2-1; D remains ambiguous. CDR1 is SGHVS and CDR2 is FQNEAQ in the germline V gene. The CDR3 has 13 residues. V shed 5 bases and J shed 4 bases, with 9 bases lying between them. The chain's CDR3 is CASSRELYNEQFF. The CDR3, as DNA: TGTGCCAGCAGCCGCGAGCTGTACAATGAGCAGTTCTTC. Complete variable domain (other parts from reference TRBV7-8 and TRBJ2-1): GAGVSQSPRYKVAKRGQDVALRCDPISGHVSLFWYQQALGQGPEFLTYFQNEAQLDKSGLPSDRFFAERPEGSVSTLKIQRTQQEDSAVYLCASSRELYNEQFFGPGTRLTVL.

The chain carries TRBV4-2 and TRBJ1-2; the match to TRBD1 covers 11 bases. V was clipped by 0 bases and J by 7 bases; unmatched bases: 7. Germline V CDR1 and CDR2: LGHNA, YNFKEQ. The CDR3 is 16 residues long. CDR3 sequence: CASSQEPGTGGTGYTF. CDR3 nucleotides: TGTGCCAGCAGCCAAGAGCCCGGGACAGGGGGGACTGGCTACACCTTC.

The V gene is TRBV19, the J gene TRBJ1-2; 10 bases are shared with TRBD1. Germline trimming cut 6 bases from V and 5 bases from J; bases unmatched to any gene: 3. The germline V gene has CDR1 LNHDA and CDR2 SQIVND (reference sequence). This CDR3 contains 13 residues. CDR3 sequence reads: CASRTDRGYGYTF. The DNA of the CDR3 is TGTGCCAGTAGGACGGACAGGGGGTATGGCTACACCTTC. The entire variable domain, with the rest obtained from reference TRBV19 and TRBJ1-2, is as follows: DGGITQSPKYLFRKEGQNVTLSCEQNLNHDAMYWYRQDPGQGLRLIYYSQIVNDFQKGDIAEGYSVSREKKESFPLTVTSAQKNPTAFYLCASRTDRGYGYTFGSGTRLTVV.

This clone was observed a single time. The J gene is TRBJ1-2, the V gene TRBV19; TRBD1 is a possible D gene (5 bases). From germline, CDR1 is LNHDA and CDR2 SQIVND (reference sequence). This CDR3 spans 13 amino acids. V lost 5 bases to trimming and J lost 3 bases, with 10 bases between them. The CDR3 nucleotides read TGTGCCAGTAGTGACAGACAGTACTATGGCTACACCTTC. This codes for CASSDRQYYGYTF.

V is TRBV28 and J is TRBJ2-4; a possible D gene is TRBD1 (6 bases). This CDR3 comprises 15 residues. Trimming removed 4 bases at V and 7 bases at J, with 17 bases between. Per the germline V gene, CDR1 is MDHEN and CDR2 is SYDVKM. The CDR3 loop reads CASSSDTTDRNIQYF. Here the CDR3 DNA reads TGTGCCAGCAGTTCCGACACGACAGACAGGAACATTCAGTACTTC.

The chain uses TRBV7-2 and TRBJ1-6; D is possibly TRBD1 (5 bases). Deletions cut 3 bases from V and 7 bases from J, with 10 bases between. CDR3 length equals 14 residues. In germline, CDR1 is SGHTA, CDR2 FQGNSA. CDR3 sequence: CASSFDGGNSPLHF. The CDR3 nucleotides are TGTGCCAGCAGCTTTGACGGGGGGAATTCACCCCTCCACTTT.

The V and J genes are TRBV19 and TRBJ1-4; 8 positions match TRBD1. This CDR3 is 13 amino acids long. Trimming removed 9 bases from V and 5 bases from J; junction bases left unmatched: 5. Germline loops: CDR1 LNHDA, CDR2 SQIVND (reference sequence). Here the CDR3 DNA reads TGTGCCAGCCAGAGGGACAGGAATGAAAAACTGTTTTTT. Translation gives CASQRDRNEKLFF.

This chain uses TRBV19 with TRBJ1-3; 7 nucleotides match TRBD1. The V gene's germline CDR1 is LNHDA and CDR2 SQIVND (reference sequence). Trimming cost V 6 bases and J 8 bases; bases outside gene matches: 10. The CDR3 is 14 amino acids. CDR3 in DNA: TGTGCCAGTAGCGGGACAGCCCTCTGGGACACCATATATTTT. Amino acid sequence: CASSGTALWDTIYF.

The CDR3 spells CASSLERGKLFF. The CDR3 DNA follows: TGTGCCAGCAGCCTAGAGCGGGGGAAACTGTTTTTT. This chain links TRBV7-2 with TRBJ1-4, with D maybe TRBD1 (5 bases). V was clipped by 5 bases and J by 11 bases, with 12 bases between them. CDR3 length: 12 amino acids. Germline V gene sequence: CDR1 SGHTA, CDR2 FQGNSA.

The V call is TRBV24-1, the J call TRBJ2-2, with 7 positions matching TRBD1. Germline CDR1 KGHDR, CDR2 SFDVKD. After removal of 12 bases from V and 0 bases from J, the junction contained 6 bases not matched to a gene. The CDR3 consists of 14 residues. The CDR3 coding sequence is TGTGCCGCAGAGGGACAGACGAACACCGGGGAGCTGTTTTTT. Its protein is CAAEGQTNTGELFF.

The V call is TRBV10-3, the J call TRBJ2-2, with D possibly TRBD1 on 6 matching bases. Per the germline V gene, CDR1 is ENHRY and CDR2 is SYGVKD. The V gene lost 6 bases and the J gene lost 4 bases, with 9 bases spanning the gap. CDR3 length: 13 amino acids. CDR3 loop: CAIRVQGTGELFF. The DNA for the CDR3 is TGTGCCATCAGGGTACAGGGCACCGGGGAGCTGTTTTTT.

The V and J genes are TRBV19 and TRBJ1-5; 8 bases agree with TRBD1. The ends lost 5 bases at V and 7 bases at J; junction bases unmatched: 10. Germline V gene data show CDR1 as LNHDA and CDR2 as SQIVND (reference sequence). The CDR3 runs to 15 residues. CDR3 in amino acids: CASSLQDRARQPQHF. The CDR3 DNA reads as TGTGCCAGTAGTCTACAGGACAGGGCAAGGCAGCCCCAGCATTTT.

DNA for the CDR3: TGTGCCAGCAGCAGTCACCTCCGGGACAGGGTCTTCATGAACACTGAAGCTTTCTTT. Its translation: CASSSHLRDRVFMNTEAFF. The chain combines TRBV21-1 with TRBJ1-1; the D segment call TRBD1 is taken from the table without a DNA check. TRBV21-1 corresponds to a pseudogene. The length of the CDR3 is 19 residues.

The gene calls are TRBV3-1 (or the pseudogene TRBV3-2) and TRBJ1-2, with D possibly matching TRBD1 (5 bases). Germline values: CDR1 LGHDT, CDR2 YNNKEL (reference sequence). Trimming removed 0 bases at V and 8 bases at J, with 19 bases between. The CDR3 loop spans 16 amino acids. In DNA form, the CDR3 reads TGTGCCAGCAGCCAAGATCCGCCGGACAACGTTTTCGGCTACACCTTC. The encoded protein is CASSQDPPDNVFGYTF.

The V call is TRBV10-3, the J call TRBJ1-2; 8 bases are shared with TRBD1. Germline loops: CDR1 ENHRY, CDR2 SYGVKD. The CDR3 is 12 residues long. The trim removed 7 bases at V and 6 bases at J, leaving 4 bases unmatched. CDR3 coding DNA: TGTGCCATCAATACAGGGGGAAATGGCTACACCTTC. It specifies CAINTGGNGYTF.

This clone was found once. The rearrangement uses TRBV7-9 and TRBJ2-3, with no clear D. This CDR3 comprises 12 residues. The V end lost 5 bases, the J end lost 4 bases, and 7 bases lay between the germline ends. Germline values: CDR1 SEHNR, CDR2 FQNEAQ (reference sequence). Written as DNA, the CDR3 is TGTGCCAGCAGCCAATCGGCAGATACGCAGTATTTT. Amino acids: CASSQSADTQYF.

The rearrangement joins TRBV5-4 to TRBJ2-7; 7 nucleotides agree with TRBD1. The CDR3 is made up of 16 amino acids. Germline values: CDR1 SGHNT, CDR2 YYREEE (reference sequence). V shed 4 bases and J 0 bases; nucleotides not matched to a gene: 10. For the CDR3, the DNA is TGTGCCAGCAGCCAAATGGCCCGGGACAGCTCCTACGAGCAGTACTTC. As protein: CASSQMARDSSYEQYF.

The rearrangement uses TRBV3-1 (or the pseudogene TRBV3-2) and TRBJ1-6; D unclear. This CDR3 has 17 amino acids. Looked up from germline, CDR1 is LGHDT and CDR2 is YNNKEL (reference sequence). V dropped 3 bases and J dropped 11 bases, with 23 bases sitting between them. The CDR3 DNA sequence: TGTGCCAGCAGCCACTCCTCGGGGAGGGCAGCACTAGCACCCCTCCACTTT. Translated: CASSHSSGRAALAPLHF.

In nucleotides, the CDR3 is TGTGCCAGCGCATCCGGGGATTTACGCGTTGAAAAACTGTTTTTT. It translates to CASASGDLRVEKLFF. V and J are TRBV9 and TRBJ1-4; D gene uncertain. CDR1 and CDR2 (germline): SGDLS, YYNGEE. The CDR3 contains 15 residues. V lost 7 bases to trimming and J lost 7 bases, with 20 bases between them.

The chain recombines TRBV29-1 with TRBJ1-2; D gene uncertain. V lost 4 bases and J lost 10, with 13 bases in between. Germline CDR1 is SQVTM and CDR2 is ANQGSEA. The CDR3 length is 11 residues. CDR3 sequence reads: CSVVVRSDYTF. Written as DNA, the CDR3 is TGCAGCGTTGTAGTGAGGAGTGACTACACCTTC.

This clone was counted ten times or more. The rearrangement uses TRBV7-9 and TRBJ2-6; D is uncertain. Trimming cost V 2 bases and J 4 bases, with 9 bases left between them. This CDR3 comprises 15 residues. CDR1 and CDR2 from the germline V gene are SEHNR and FQNEAQ (reference sequence). The CDR3 DNA reads TGTGCCAGCAGCTTACCCCAGTCCGGGGCCAACGTCCTGACTTTC. This gives the protein CASSLPQSGANVLTF.

The V call is TRBV2, the J call TRBJ1-1; 8 bases are shared with TRBD1. CDR1 SNHLY and CDR2 FYNNEI come from the germline V gene. The junction had 8 bases not matched to a gene; V was cut back by 7 bases and J by 4 bases. The CDR3 length is 14 residues. CDR3 in DNA: TGTGCCAGCACCGGACGGACAGGGAGCACTGAAGCTTTCTTT. This encodes CASTGRTGSTEAFF.